The T cell receptor beta chain under discussion was sequenced for a study of cytotoxic CD8 clonotypes in ibrutinib-treated CLL. Study-wide context: Investigators collected response samples after a median around 12 months of treatment, range 6 to 36. Study conclusions and caveats: Clonality was elevated at ibrutinib response and had returned toward baseline at progression.

A word on this clone: Antigen specificity is unknown.

The CDR3 runs 16 residues. J lost 4 bases, V lost 3 bases, and 7 bases had no gene match. Germline CDR1 reads KGHSH; CDR2 reads LQKENI. Sequencing used immunoSEQ multiplex PCR; TCRdb keeps in-frame clones, though not all of them. The data contain 100,000 to 150,000 clones, 80% to 90% of them seen just once; the ten biggest clones take up around 2.1%. The receptor was derived from a human donor with chronic lymphocytic leukemia. The source was PBMCs, collected after 24 months of ibrutinib treatment. The chain joins TRBV18 to TRBJ2-5; TRBD1 aligns across 11 bases. The CDR3 spells CASSPPGQGARETQYF. Here the CDR3 DNA reads TGTGCCAGCTCACCTCCAGGACAGGGGGCCCGAGAGACCCAGTACTTC.